Given below is one TCR beta chain in context. This specimen comes from a study of T-cell memory formation after mild COVID-19. Each CDR3 protein gets one entry after TCRdb re-called the 5' RACE reads with MiXCR. The sample has hundreds of thousands of distinct CDR3 sequences, less than 25% seen once; the top ten hold about 8.4%. The germline V gene encodes CDR1 SGHVS and CDR2 FNYEAQ. V lost 6 bases to trimming and J lost 0 bases; unmatched junction nucleotides: 5. This CDR3 is 15 amino acids long. Sequences were obtained from PBMCs or a T cell subset sorted from them (not recorded which). V usage is TRBV7-6 and J usage is TRBJ2-1; 7 nucleotides line up with TRBD2. This TCR derives from an adult woman who had mild COVID-19 (a few samples of this study predate the infection). Cell type and time point are not known. CDR3 amino acids: CASSSRESSYNEQFF. As DNA, the CDR3 is TGTGCCAGCAGTTCGCGGGAGAGCTCCTACAATGAGCAGTTCTTC. Full variable domain (remainder filled in from reference TRBV7-6 and TRBJ2-1): GAGVSQSPRYKVTKRGQDVALRCDPISGHVSLYWYRQALGQGPEFLTYFNYEAQQDKSGLPNDRFSAERPEGSISTLTIQRTEQRDSAMYRCASSSRESSYNEQFFGPGTRLTVL.